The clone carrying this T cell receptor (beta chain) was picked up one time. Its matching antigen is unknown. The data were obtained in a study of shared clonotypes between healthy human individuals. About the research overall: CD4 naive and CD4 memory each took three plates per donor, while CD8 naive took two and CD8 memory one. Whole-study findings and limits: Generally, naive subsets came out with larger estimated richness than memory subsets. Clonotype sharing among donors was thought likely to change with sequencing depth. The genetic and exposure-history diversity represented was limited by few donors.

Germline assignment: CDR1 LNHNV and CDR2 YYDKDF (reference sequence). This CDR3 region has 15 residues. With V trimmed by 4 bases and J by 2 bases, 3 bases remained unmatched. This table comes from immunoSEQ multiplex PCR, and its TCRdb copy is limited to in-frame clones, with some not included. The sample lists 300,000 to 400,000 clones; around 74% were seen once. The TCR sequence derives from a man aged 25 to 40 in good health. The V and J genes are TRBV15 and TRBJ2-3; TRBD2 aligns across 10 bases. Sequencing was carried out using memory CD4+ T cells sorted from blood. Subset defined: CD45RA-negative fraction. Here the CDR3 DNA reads TGTGCCACCAGCACTCTAGCGGGGGACACAGATACGCAGTATTTT. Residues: CATSTLAGDTDTQYF.